This T cell receptor (beta chain) was obtained from a study of T cells in Graves' hyperthyroidism and ophthalmopathy. Study-wide points: The blood repertoire included most of the expanded thyroid clonotypes above 0.001.

This clonotype was counted ten times or more. Its antigen is still unknown. The CDR3 runs 15 residues. From germline, CDR1 is SNHLY and CDR2 FYNNEI. The J segment lost 1 base and the V segment lost 3 bases, leaving 4 bases of the junction unmatched. Amplified TCR beta CDR3 regions came from RNA transcripts. The HTBI set primed first-round TCR CDR3 RT-PCR. TCRdb reprocessed the multiplex PCR reads via MiXCR and lists one record per CDR3 protein. The table includes 300,000 to 450,000 distinct CDR3 sequences, about 25% detected once. The diagnostic basis comprised clinical symptoms, serum thyroxine and TRAb, thyroid ultrasound and orbital computed tomography.

The chain carries TRBV2 and TRBJ2-3, with 7 bases lining up with TRBD2. The specimen sequenced was blood. This clonotype originated in a man aged 50 or older with Graves' hyperthyroidism. The CDR3 sequence is CASSEGGGGTDTQYF. In nucleotides, the CDR3 is TGTGCCAGCAGTGAGGGGGGAGGGGGCACAGATACGCAGTATTTT. Based on the CDR3 plus reference TRBV2 and TRBJ2-3, the full variable domain is EPEVTQTPSHQVTQMGQEVILRCVPISNHLYFYWYRQILGQKVEFLVSFYNNEISEKSEIFDDQFSVERPDGSNFTLKIRSTKLEDSAMYFCASSEGGGGTDTQYFGPGTRLTVL.